This T cell receptor beta chain was sequenced for a study of CD8 T cells in ankylosing spondylitis. Study conclusions and caveats: Several highly homologous variants made up a TCR beta motif, and this motif appeared characteristic of ankylosing spondylitis blood. Reports of some motif variants in reactive arthritis synovial fluid and blood predate this one. Relatively scarce in peripheral blood, disease-linked clones were CD8+. Significantly higher representation of disease-linked clones was reported for matched ankylosing spondylitis synovial fluid.

This clonotype has only a few counts. Its antigen is as yet unknown. TCRdb called the 5' RACE reads again in MiXCR, with one record for every CDR3 protein. The sample comprises 290,000 or so distinct CDR3 sequences, less than 25% of which are singletons, and 3.5% to 4.5% rests with the top ten. Germline V lookup: CDR1 LGHDT, CDR2 YNNKEL (reference sequence). This CDR3 spans 18 amino acids. The V gene end was trimmed by 4 bases and the J gene end by 0 bases; junction bases not matched to a gene: 9. The receptor comes from a female donor with ankylosing spondylitis or in good health (not recorded which). V usage is TRBV3-1 and J usage is TRBJ1-3; TRBD1 agrees at 10 bases. The specimen was blood, either unsorted or a sorted T cell fraction (not recorded which). The DNA of the CDR3 is TGTGCCAGCAGCCTGGGGACAGGGGCCTTGAGCTCTGGAAACACCATATATTTT. Its translation is CASSLGTGALSSGNTIYF.